This T cell receptor beta chain was observed in a study of blood T cells in healthy people across ages. Notes on the study in general: With naive T cell percentage, TCR beta diversity showed a strong correlation. Calculation of diversity from one million T cells yielded estimates considered to be underestimates.

This clonotype has a handful of counts. No antigen is known for it. Germline V gives CDR1 MNHNS, CDR2 SASEGT. V was trimmed by 2 bases and J by 7 bases, leaving 14 bases between them. The CDR3 covers 14 residues. Combining a sample-barcoded 5' primer with a J-beta primer mix, a second PCR ran for roughly 7 to 12 cycles. TCRdb recomputed calls from the 5' RACE reads with MiXCR, one row per CDR3 protein. The sample contains hundreds of thousands of distinct CDR3 sequences, around 45% of which appear only once. The sample consisted of blood. The chain combines TRBV6-1 with TRBJ1-2; D perhaps matches TRBD1 (5 bases). The clonotype was recovered from a woman aged 55-70 years in good health. Here the CDR3 DNA reads TGTGCCAGCAGTGAACCGGGGGGTTCTCCTGGCTACACCTTC. Its protein product is CASSEPGGSPGYTF.